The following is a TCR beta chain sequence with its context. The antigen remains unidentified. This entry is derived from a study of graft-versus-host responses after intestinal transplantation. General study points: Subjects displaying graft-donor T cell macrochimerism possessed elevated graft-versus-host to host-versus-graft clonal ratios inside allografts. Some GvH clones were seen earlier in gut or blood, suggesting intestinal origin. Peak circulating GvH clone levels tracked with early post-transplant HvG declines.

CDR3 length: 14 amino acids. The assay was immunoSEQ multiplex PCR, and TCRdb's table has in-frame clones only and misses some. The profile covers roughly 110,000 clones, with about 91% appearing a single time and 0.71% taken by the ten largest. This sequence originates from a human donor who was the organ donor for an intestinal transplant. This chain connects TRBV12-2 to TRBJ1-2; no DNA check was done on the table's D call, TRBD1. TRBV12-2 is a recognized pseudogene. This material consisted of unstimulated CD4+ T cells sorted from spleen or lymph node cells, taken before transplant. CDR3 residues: CASRLCRGDYGYTF. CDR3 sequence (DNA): TGTGCAAGTCGCTTATGCAGGGGTGACTATGGCTACACCTTC.